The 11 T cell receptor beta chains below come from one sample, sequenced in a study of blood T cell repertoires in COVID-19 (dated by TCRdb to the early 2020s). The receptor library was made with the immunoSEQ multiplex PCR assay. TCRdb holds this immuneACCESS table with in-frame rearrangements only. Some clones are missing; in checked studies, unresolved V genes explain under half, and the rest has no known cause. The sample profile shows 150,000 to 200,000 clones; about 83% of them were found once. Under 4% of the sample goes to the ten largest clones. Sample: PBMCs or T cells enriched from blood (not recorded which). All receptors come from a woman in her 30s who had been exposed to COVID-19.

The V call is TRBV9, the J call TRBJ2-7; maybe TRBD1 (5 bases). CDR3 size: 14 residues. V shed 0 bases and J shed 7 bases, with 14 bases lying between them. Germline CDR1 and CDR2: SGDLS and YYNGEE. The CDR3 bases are TGTGCCAGCAGCGTAGGGTGGGGCACCATGGAGCAGTACTTC. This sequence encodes CASSVGWGTMEQYF.

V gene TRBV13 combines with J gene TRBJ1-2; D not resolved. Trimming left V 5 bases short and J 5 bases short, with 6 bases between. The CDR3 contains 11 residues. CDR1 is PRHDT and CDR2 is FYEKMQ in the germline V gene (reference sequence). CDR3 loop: CASSHTYGYTF. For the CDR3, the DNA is TGTGCCAGCAGCCACACGTATGGCTACACCTTC.

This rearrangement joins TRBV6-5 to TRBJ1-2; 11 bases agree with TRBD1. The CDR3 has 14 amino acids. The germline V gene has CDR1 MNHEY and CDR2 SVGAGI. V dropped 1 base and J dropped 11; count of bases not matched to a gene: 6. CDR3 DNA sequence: TGTGCCAGCAGTTACTTGGGGACAGGGGGGAGGTACACCTTC. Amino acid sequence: CASSYLGTGGRYTF.

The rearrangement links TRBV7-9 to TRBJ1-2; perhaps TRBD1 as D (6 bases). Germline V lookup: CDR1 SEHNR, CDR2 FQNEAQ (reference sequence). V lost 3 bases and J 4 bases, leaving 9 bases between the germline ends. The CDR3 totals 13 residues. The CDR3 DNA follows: TGTGCCAGCAGCTTGCAGGGGAGCTATGGCTACACCTTC. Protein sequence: CASSLQGSYGYTF.

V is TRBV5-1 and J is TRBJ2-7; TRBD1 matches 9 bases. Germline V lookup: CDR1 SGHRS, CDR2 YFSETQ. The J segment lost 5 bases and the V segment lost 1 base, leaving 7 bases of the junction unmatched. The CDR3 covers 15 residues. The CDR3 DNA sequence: TGCGCCAGCAGCTTGTTAGGGACAGGGTTGAACGAGCAGTACTTC. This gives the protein CASSLLGTGLNEQYF.

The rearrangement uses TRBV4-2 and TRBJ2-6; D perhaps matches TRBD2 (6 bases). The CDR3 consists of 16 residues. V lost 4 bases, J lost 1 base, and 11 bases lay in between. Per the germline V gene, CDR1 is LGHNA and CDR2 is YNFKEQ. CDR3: CASSPGVGSGANVLTF. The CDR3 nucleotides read TGTGCCAGCAGCCCGGGGGTGGGTTCTGGGGCCAACGTCCTGACTTTC.

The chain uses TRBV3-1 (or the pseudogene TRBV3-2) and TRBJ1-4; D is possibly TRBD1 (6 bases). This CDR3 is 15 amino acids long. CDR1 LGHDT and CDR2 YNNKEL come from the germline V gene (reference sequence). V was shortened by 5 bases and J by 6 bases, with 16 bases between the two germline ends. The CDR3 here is CASSASGAGDEKLFF. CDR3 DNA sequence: TGTGCCAGCAGCGCCTCAGGGGCGGGGGATGAAAAACTGTTTTTT.

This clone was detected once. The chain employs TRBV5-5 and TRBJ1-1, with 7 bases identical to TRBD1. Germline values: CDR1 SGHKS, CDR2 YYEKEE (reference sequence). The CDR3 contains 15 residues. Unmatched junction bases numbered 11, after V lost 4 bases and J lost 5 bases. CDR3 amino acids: CASSPYPGTVTEAFF. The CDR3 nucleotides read TGTGCCAGCAGCCCCTACCCCGGGACAGTAACTGAAGCTTTCTTT.

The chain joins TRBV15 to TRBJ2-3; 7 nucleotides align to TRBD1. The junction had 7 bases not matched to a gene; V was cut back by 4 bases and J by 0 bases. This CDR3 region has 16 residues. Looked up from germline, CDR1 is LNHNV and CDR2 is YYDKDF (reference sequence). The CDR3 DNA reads TGTGCCACCAGCACCAGACAGGGCCTTAGCACAGATACGCAGTATTTT. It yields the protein CATSTRQGLSTDTQYF.

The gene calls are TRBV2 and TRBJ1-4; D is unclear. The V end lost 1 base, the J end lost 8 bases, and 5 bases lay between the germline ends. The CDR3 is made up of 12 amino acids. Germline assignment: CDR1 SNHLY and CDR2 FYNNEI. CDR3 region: CASSEGREKLFF. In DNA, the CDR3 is TGTGCCAGCAGTGAAGGGAGGGAAAAACTGTTTTTT. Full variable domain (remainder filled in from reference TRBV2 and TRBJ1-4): EPEVTQTPSHQVTQMGQEVILRCVPISNHLYFYWYRQILGQKVEFLVSFYNNEISEKSEIFDDQFSVERPDGSNFTLKIRSTKLEDSAMYFCASSEGREKLFFGSGTQLSVL.

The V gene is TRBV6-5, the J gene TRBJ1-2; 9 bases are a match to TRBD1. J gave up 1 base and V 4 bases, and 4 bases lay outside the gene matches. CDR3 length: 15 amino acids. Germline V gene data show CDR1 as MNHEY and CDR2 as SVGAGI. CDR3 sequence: CASSLGQGLNYGYTF. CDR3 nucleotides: TGTGCCAGCAGTTTGGGACAGGGACTTAACTATGGCTACACCTTC.